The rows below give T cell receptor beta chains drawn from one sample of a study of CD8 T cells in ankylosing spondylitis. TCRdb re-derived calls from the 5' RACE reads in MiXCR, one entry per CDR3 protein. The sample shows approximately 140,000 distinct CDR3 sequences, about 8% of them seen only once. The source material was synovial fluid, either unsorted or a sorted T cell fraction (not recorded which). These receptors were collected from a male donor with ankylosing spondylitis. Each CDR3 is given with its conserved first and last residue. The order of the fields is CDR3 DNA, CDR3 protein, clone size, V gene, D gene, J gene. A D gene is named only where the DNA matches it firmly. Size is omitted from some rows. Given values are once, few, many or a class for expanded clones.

cdr3_nt: TGCAGCGCCCAGATAGCGGGGGGGAGCACAGATACGCAGTATTTT; cdr3_aa: CSAQIAGGSTDTQYF; clone_size: many; v_call: TRBV29-1; d_call: TRBD2; j_call: TRBJ2-3
cdr3_nt: TGTGCCATCAGTGAGTTATTTTGGGAAGGGCAGTTCTTC; cdr3_aa: CAISELFWEGQFF; clone_size: many; v_call: TRBV10-3; d_call: NA; j_call: TRBJ2-1
cdr3_nt: TGCGCCAGCAGCCAAGATCTGCCGGGGGGCACAGATACGCAGTATTTT; cdr3_aa: CASSQDLPGGTDTQYF; clone_size: many; v_call: TRBV4-3; d_call: NA; j_call: TRBJ2-3
cdr3_nt: TGCGCCAGCAGCTTTGAGTCTAGATGGGAGACCCAGTACTTC; cdr3_aa: CASSFESRWETQYF; clone_size: many; v_call: TRBV5-1; d_call: NA; j_call: TRBJ2-5
cdr3_nt: TGTGCCAGCAGCGTCCAAACAGGCCTAGGGGAGACCCAGTACTTC; cdr3_aa: CASSVQTGLGETQYF; clone_size: many; v_call: TRBV9; d_call: NA; j_call: TRBJ2-5
cdr3_nt: TGTGCCAGCAGCCAATCACTAGTCACAGATACGCAGTATTTT; cdr3_aa: CASSQSLVTDTQYF; clone_size: few; v_call: TRBV4-2; d_call: NA; j_call: TRBJ2-3
cdr3_nt: TGTGCCAGCAGCTTAGGAGCGGGAGGGCTACGCAATGAGCAGTTCTTC; cdr3_aa: CASSLGAGGLRNEQFF; clone_size: NA; v_call: TRBV7-9; d_call: TRBD2; j_call: TRBJ2-1
cdr3_nt: TGTGCCAGCAGCTTCCTGGGACAGGGAATCCCACATGGCTACACCTTC; cdr3_aa: CASSFLGQGIPHGYTF; clone_size: few; v_call: TRBV5-6; d_call: TRBD1; j_call: TRBJ1-2
cdr3_nt: TGTGCCAGCAGCTCGGGGCCTAGCTCCTATAATTCACCCCTCCACTTT; cdr3_aa: CASSSGPSSYNSPLHF; clone_size: NA; v_call: TRBV7-3; d_call: NA; j_call: TRBJ1-6
cdr3_nt: TGCAGTGCTAACCACGGGACAGGGAAAGCTTTCTTT; cdr3_aa: CSANHGTGKAFF; clone_size: few; v_call: TRBV20-1; d_call: TRBD1; j_call: TRBJ1-1
cdr3_nt: TGTGCCAGTAGTGATGGACCGCCGCAGTCACCCCTCCACTTT; cdr3_aa: CASSDGPPQSPLHF; clone_size: many; v_call: TRBV19; d_call: NA; j_call: TRBJ1-6
cdr3_nt: TGTGCCAGCAGCCTAACGACAGGGAGCCACGAGCAGTACTTC; cdr3_aa: CASSLTTGSHEQYF; clone_size: many; v_call: TRBV4-2; d_call: TRBD1; j_call: TRBJ2-7
cdr3_nt: TGTGCCAGCAGCCAAGATCGGATGCAGAAGCAGTACTTC; cdr3_aa: CASSQDRMQKQYF; clone_size: many; v_call: TRBV14; d_call: NA; j_call: TRBJ2-7